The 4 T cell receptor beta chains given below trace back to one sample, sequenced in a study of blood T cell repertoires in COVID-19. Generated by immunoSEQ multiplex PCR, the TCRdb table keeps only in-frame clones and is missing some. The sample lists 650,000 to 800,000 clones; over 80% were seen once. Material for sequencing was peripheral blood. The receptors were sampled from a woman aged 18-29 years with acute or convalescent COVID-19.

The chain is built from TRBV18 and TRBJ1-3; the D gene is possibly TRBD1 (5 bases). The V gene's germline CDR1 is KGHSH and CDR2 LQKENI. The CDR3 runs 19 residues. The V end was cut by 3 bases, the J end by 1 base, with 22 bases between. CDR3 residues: CASSPTLQGRLVSGNTIYF. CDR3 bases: TGTGCCAGCTCACCCACCCTCCAGGGCAGACTGGTGTCTGGAAACACCATATATTTT.

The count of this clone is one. The CDR3, as DNA: TGTGCCAGCAGCAAAGGGGGAGGGACTGAAGCTTTCTTT. It specifies CASSKGGGTEAFF. The V gene is TRBV11-3, the J gene TRBJ1-1; D perhaps matches TRBD1 (6 bases). Trimming pared 5 bases from V and 5 bases from J, leaving 12 bases between. The CDR3 has 13 residues. Germline CDR1 SGHNT, CDR2 YENEEA.

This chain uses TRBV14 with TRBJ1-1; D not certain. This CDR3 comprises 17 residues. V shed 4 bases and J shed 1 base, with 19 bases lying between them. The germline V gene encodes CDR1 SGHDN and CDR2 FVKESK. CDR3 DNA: TGTGCCAGCAGCCCGACTTTAACCACCATCCCGAACACTGAAGCTTTCTTT. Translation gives CASSPTLTTIPNTEAFF.

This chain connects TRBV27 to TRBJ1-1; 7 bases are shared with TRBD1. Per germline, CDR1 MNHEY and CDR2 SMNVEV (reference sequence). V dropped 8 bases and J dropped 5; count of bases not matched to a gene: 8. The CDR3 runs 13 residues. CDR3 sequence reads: CASARQGKTEAFF. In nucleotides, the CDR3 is TGTGCCAGCGCGAGACAGGGCAAGACTGAAGCTTTCTTT.